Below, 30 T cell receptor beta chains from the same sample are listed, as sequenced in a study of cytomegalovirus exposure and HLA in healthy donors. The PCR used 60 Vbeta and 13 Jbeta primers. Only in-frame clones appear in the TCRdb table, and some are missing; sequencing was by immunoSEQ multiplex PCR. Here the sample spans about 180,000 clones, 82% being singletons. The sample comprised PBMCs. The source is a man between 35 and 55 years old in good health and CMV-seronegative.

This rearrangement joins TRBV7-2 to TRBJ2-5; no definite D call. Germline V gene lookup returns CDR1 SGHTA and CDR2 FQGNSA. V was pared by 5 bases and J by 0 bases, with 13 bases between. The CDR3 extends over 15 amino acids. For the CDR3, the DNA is TGTGCCAGCAGCGGAGACGTCTTGTACCAAGAGACCCAGTACTTC. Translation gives CASSGDVLYQETQYF. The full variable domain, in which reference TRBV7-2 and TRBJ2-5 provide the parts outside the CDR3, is GAGVSQSPSNKVTEKGKDVELRCDPISGHTALYWYRQSLGQGLEFLIYFQGNSAPDKSGLPSDRFSAERTGGSVSTLTIQRTQQEDSAVYLCASSGDVLYQETQYFGPGTRLLVL.

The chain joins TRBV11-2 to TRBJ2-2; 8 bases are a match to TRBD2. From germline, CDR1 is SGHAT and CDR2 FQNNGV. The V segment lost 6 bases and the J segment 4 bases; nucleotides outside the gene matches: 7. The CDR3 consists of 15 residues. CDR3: CASRLPAGATGELFF. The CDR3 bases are TGTGCCAGCAGACTACCAGCGGGAGCCACCGGGGAGCTGTTTTTT.

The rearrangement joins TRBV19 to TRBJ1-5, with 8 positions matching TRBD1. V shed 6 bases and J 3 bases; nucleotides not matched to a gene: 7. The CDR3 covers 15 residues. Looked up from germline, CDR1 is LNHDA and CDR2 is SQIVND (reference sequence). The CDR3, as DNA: TGTGCCAGTAGGTGGGGGGACAGGACCAATCAGCCCCAGCATTTT. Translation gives CASRWGDRTNQPQHF.

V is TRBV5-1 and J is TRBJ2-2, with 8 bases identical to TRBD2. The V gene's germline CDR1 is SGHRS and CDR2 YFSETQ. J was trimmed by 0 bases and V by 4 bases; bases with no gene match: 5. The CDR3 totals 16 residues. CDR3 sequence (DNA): TGCGCCAGCAGCGCCACTAGCGGCTCGAACACCGGGGAGCTGTTTTTT. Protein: CASSATSGSNTGELFF.

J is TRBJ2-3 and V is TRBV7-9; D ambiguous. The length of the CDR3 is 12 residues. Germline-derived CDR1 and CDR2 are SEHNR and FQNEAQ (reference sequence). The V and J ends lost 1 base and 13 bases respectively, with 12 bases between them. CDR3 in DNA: TGTGCCAGCAGCTTAGAGTTAGTAGAGAAGTATTTT. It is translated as CASSLELVEKYF.

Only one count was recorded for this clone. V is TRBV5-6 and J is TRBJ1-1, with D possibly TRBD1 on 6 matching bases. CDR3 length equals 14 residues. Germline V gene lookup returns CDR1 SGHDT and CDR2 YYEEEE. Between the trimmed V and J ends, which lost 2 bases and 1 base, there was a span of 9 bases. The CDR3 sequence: CASSLRGTNTEAFF. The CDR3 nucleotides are TGTGCCAGCAGCTTAAGGGGGACGAACACTGAAGCTTTCTTT.

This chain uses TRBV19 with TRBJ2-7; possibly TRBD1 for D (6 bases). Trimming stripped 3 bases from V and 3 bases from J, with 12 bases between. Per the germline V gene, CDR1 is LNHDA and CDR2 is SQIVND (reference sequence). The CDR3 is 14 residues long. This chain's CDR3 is CASSIRQGIYEQYF. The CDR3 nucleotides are TGTGCCAGTAGTATCCGGCAGGGGATCTACGAGCAGTACTTC.

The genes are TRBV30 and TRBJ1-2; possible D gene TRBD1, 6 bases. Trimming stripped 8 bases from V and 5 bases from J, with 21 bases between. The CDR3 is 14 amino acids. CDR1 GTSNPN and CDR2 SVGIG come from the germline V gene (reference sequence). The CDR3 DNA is TGTGCCGGGGTTTACCAGGGGCTCTGGTATGGCTACACCTTC. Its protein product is CAGVYQGLWYGYTF.

The DNA of the CDR3 is TGTGCCAGTAGTCCCGGGACAGGGTTATTCTATGGCTACACCTTC. Translating it yields CASSPGTGLFYGYTF. The chain is built from TRBV19 and TRBJ1-2, with 9 bases fitting TRBD1. The germline V gene encodes CDR1 LNHDA and CDR2 SQIVND (reference sequence). The V and J ends lost 5 bases and 4 bases, in that order; junction bases with no gene match: 8. CDR3 length: 15 residues. Combining the CDR3 with reference TRBV19 and TRBJ1-2 gives the whole variable domain DGGITQSPKYLFRKEGQNVTLSCEQNLNHDAMYWYRQDPGQGLRLIYYSQIVNDFQKGDIAEGYSVSREKKESFPLTVTSAQKNPTAFYLCASSPGTGLFYGYTFGSGTRLTVV.

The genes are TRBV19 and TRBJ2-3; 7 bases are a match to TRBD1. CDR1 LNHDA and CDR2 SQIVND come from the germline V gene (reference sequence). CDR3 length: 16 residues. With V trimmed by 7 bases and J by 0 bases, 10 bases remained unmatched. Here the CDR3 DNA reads TGTGCCAGTACCCGACAGGGTCAACCTAGCACAGATACGCAGTATTTT. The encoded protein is CASTRQGQPSTDTQYF.

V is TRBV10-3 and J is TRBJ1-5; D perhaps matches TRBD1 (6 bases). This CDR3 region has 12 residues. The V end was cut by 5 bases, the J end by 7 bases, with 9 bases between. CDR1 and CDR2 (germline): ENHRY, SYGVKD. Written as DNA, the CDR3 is TGTGCCATCAGTCTCCAGGGGCAGCCCCAGCATTTT. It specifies CAISLQGQPQHF.

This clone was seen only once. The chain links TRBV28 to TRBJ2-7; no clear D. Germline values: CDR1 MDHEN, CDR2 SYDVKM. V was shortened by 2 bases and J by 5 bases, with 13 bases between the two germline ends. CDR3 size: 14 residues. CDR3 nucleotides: TGTGCCAGCAGTTTAGGCGGATCCCTGGACGAGCAGTACTTC. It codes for CASSLGGSLDEQYF.

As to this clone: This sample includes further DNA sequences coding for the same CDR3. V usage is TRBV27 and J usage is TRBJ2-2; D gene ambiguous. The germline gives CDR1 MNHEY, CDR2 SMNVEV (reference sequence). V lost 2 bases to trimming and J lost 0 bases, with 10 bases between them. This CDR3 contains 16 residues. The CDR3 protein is CASSLNEHPNTGELFF. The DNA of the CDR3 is TGTGCCAGCAGTTTAAATGAGCACCCGAACACCGGGGAGCTGTTTTTT.

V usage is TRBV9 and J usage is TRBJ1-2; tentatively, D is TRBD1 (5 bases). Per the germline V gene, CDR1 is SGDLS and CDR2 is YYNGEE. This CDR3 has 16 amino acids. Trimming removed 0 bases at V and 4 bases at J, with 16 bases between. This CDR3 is CASSVDYDPQGYGYTF. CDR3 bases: TGTGCCAGCAGCGTAGATTATGATCCCCAGGGCTATGGCTACACCTTC. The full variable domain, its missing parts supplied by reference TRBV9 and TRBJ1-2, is DSGVTQTPKHLITATGQRVTLRCSPRSGDLSVYWYQQSLDQGLQFLIQYYNGEERAKGNILERFSAQQFPDLHSELNLSSLELGDSALYFCASSVDYDPQGYGYTFGSGTRLTVV.

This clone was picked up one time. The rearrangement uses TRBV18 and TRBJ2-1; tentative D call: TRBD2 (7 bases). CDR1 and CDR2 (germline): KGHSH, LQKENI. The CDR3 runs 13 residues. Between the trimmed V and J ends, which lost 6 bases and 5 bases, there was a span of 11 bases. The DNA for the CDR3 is TGTGCCAGCTCGGGGGGGCCACACAATGAGCAGTTCTTC. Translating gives CASSGGPHNEQFF.

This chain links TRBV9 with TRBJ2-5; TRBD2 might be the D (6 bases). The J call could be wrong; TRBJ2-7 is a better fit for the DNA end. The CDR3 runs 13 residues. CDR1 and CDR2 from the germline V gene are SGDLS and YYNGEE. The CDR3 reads CASSVGGTYEQYF. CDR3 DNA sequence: TGTGCCAGCAGCGTCGGCGGGACGTACGAGCAGTACTTC.

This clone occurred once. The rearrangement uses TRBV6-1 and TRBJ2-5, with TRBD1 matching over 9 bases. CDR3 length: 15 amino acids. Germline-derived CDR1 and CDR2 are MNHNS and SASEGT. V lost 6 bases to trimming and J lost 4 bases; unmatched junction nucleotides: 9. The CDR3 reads CASRITGGAGETQYF. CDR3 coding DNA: TGTGCCAGCAGGATTACAGGGGGCGCGGGAGAGACCCAGTACTTC.

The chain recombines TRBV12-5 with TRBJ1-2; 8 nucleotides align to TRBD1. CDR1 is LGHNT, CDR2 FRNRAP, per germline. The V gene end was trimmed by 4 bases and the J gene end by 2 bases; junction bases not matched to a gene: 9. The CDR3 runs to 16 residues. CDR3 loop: CASGSSTDRGNYGYTF. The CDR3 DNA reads TGTGCTAGTGGTTCCTCTACAGACAGGGGAAACTATGGCTACACCTTC.

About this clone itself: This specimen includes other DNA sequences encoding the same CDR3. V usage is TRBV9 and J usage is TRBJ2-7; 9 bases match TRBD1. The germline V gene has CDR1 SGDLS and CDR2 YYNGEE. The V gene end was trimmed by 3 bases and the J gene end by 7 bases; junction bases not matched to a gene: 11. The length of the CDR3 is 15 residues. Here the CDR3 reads CASSAPGQGKEEQYF. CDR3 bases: TGTGCCAGCAGCGCTCCGGGACAGGGTAAAGAGGAGCAGTACTTC.

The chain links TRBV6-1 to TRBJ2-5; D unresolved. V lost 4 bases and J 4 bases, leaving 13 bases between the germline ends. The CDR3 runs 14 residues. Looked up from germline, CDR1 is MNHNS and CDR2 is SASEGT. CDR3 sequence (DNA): TGTGCCAGCAGTGTACTCGTCCCCGGAGAGACCCAGTACTTC. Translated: CASSVLVPGETQYF.

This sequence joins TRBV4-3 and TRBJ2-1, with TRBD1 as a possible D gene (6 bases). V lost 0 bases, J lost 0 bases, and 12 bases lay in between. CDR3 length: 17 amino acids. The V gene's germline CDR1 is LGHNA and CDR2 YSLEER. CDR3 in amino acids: CASSQDPLGASYNEQFF. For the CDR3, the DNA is TGCGCCAGCAGCCAAGATCCCCTGGGGGCCTCCTACAATGAGCAGTTCTTC.

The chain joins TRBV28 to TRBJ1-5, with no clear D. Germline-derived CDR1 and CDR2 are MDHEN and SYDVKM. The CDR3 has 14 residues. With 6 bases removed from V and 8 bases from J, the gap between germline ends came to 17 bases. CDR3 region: CASSRPGGWEPQHF. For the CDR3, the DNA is TGTGCCAGCAGCCGTCCGGGAGGGTGGGAGCCCCAGCATTTT.

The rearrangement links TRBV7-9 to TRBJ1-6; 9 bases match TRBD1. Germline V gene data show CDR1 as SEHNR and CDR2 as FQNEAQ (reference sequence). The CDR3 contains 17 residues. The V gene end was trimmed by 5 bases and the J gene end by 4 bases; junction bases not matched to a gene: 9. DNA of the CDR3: TGTGCCAGCAGCCCCGGGGGACAGGGCCTTTATAATTCACCCCTCCACTTT. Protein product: CASSPGGQGLYNSPLHF.

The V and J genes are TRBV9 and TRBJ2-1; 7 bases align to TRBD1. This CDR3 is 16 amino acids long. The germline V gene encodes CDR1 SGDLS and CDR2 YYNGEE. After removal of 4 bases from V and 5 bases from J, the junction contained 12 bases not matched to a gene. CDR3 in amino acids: CASSPRLDRSNNEQFF. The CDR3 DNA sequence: TGTGCCAGCAGCCCAAGACTGGACAGGAGTAACAATGAGCAGTTCTTC.

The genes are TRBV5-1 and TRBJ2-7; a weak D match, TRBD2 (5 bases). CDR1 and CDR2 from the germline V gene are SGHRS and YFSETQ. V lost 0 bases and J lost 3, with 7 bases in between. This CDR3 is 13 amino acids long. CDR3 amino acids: CASSLEAGYEQYF. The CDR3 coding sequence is TGCGCCAGCAGCTTGGAGGCGGGCTACGAGCAGTACTTC.

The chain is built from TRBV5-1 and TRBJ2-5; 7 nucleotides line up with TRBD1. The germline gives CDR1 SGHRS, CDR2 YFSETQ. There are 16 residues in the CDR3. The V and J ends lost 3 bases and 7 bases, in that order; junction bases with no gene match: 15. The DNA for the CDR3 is TGCGCCAGCAGCTCGCCTCAGGGGGTCTTTTTAGGGACCCAGTACTTC. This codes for CASSSPQGVFLGTQYF.

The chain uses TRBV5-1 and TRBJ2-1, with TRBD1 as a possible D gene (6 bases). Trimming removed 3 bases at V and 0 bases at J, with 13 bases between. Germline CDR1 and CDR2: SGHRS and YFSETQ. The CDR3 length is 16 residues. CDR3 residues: CASSSSDRSSYNEQFF. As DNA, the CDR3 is TGCGCCAGCAGCTCCTCTGACAGGAGCTCCTACAATGAGCAGTTCTTC.

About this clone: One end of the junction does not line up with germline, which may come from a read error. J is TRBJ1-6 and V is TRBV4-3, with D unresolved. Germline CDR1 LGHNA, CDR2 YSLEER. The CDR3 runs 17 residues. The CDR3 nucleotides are TGCGCCAGCAGCAAAGACGCGGCAGTTCAAAATAATTCACCCCTCCACTTT. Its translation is CASSKDAAVQNNSPLHF.

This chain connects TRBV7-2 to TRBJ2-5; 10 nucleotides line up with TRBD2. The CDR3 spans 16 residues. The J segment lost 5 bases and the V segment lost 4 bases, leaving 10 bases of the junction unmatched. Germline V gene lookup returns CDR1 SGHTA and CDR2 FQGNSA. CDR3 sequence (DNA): TGTGCCAGCAGCTCCGGACTAGCGGCTTTTGGTGAGACCCAGTACTTC. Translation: CASSSGLAAFGETQYF. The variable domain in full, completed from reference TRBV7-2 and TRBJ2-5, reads GAGVSQSPSNKVTEKGKDVELRCDPISGHTALYWYRQSLGQGLEFLIYFQGNSAPDKSGLPSDRFSAERTGGSVSTLTIQRTQQEDSAVYLCASSSGLAAFGETQYFGPGTRLLVL.

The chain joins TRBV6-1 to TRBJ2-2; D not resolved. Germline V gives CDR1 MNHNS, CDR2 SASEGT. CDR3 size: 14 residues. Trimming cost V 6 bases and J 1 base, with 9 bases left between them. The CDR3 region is CASRSRENTGELFF. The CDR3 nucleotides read TGTGCCAGCAGATCTCGCGAGAACACCGGGGAGCTGTTTTTT.